Listed here are 22 T cell receptor beta chains from one sample, sequenced in a study of OX40 agonist ivuxolimab in advanced cancers. Profiled with immunoSEQ multiplex PCR; TCRdb holds only in-frame clones, not every one. The sample contains more than 80,000 clones, approximately 88% of which appear only once. Source: CD4+ or CD8+ T cells sorted from blood, taken in a trial of the OX40 agonist ivuxolimab. Receptors were obtained from an adult with an advanced solid tumor such as melanoma, head and neck, liver or kidney cancer.

The chain employs TRBV19 and TRBJ2-5, with TRBD2 matching over 12 bases. J gave up 7 bases and V 5 bases, and 2 bases lay outside the gene matches. In germline, CDR1 is LNHDA, CDR2 SQIVND (reference sequence). The CDR3 runs 13 residues. This CDR3 is CASSETSGGTQYF. The CDR3 nucleotides read TGTGCCAGTAGTGAGACTAGCGGGGGGACCCAGTACTTC.

The chain links TRBV4-1 to TRBJ1-4; 8 bases line up with TRBD1. The CDR3 contains 14 residues. Germline loops: CDR1 MGHRA, CDR2 YSYEKL. The V segment lost 4 bases and the J segment 8 bases; nucleotides outside the gene matches: 6. DNA for the CDR3: TGCGCCAGCAGCCCTGGACAGGGACGGGAAAAACTGTTTTTT. As protein: CASSPGQGREKLFF.

The rearrangement uses TRBV28 and TRBJ2-3; tentative D call: TRBD2 (6 bases). With 3 bases removed from V and 2 bases from J, the gap between germline ends came to 12 bases. The CDR3 is 15 residues long. Per germline, CDR1 MDHEN and CDR2 SYDVKM. This CDR3 is CASSLRGSDTDTQYF. As DNA, the CDR3 is TGTGCCAGCAGTTTGCGGGGATCCGACACAGATACGCAGTATTTT.

This clone is a singleton in its sample. J is TRBJ2-3 and V is TRBV7-3, with 9 bases identical to TRBD1. The V gene's germline CDR1 is SGHTA and CDR2 FQGTGA. Losses at the gene ends were 5 bases for V and 4 bases for J; bases not matched to a gene: 7. This CDR3 comprises 15 residues. The DNA for the CDR3 is TGTGCCAGCAGCGCCGGGACAGGGACGTCAGATACGCAGTATTTT. It translates to CASSAGTGTSDTQYF.

V and J are TRBV5-5 and TRBJ1-1; D not resolved. The ends were cut back, 4 bases at V and 1 base at J, with 8 bases in the middle. The CDR3 length is 13 residues. Germline V gives CDR1 SGHKS, CDR2 YYEKEE (reference sequence). The DNA for the CDR3 is TGTGCCAGCAGCCAGGAGGGGAACACTGAAGCTTTCTTT. As protein: CASSQEGNTEAFF.

V and J are TRBV5-1 and TRBJ2-2; the D is unclear. Trimming removed 1 base from V and 6 bases from J, with 10 bases in between. This CDR3 contains 14 residues. CDR1 is SGHRS and CDR2 is YFSETQ in the germline V gene. The CDR3 DNA reads TGCGCCAGCAGCTTGAGTGCAGCTCCCGGGGAGCTGTTTTTT. It yields the protein CASSLSAAPGELFF.

V is TRBV6-1 and J is TRBJ1-1; 8 nucleotides line up with TRBD1. The germline gives CDR1 MNHNS, CDR2 SASEGT. The CDR3 runs 14 residues. V shed 5 bases, J shed 11 bases, and the junction held 13 bases outside the gene matches. CDR3: CASSSGTGYGVAFF. CDR3 DNA sequence: TGTGCCAGCAGTTCAGGGACAGGTTACGGCGTTGCTTTCTTT.

The chain combines TRBV6-5 with TRBJ2-7, with TRBD2 matching over 15 bases. The CDR3 has 15 amino acids. Germline lookup yields CDR1 MNHEY and CDR2 SVGAGI. The ends lost 6 bases at V and 4 bases at J; junction bases unmatched: 4. CDR3: CASRGLAGGEYEQYF. DNA of the CDR3: TGTGCCAGCAGGGGACTAGCGGGGGGAGAGTACGAGCAGTACTTC.

Concerning this clone itself: At one end the junction does not follow the germline gene, possibly because of a read error. The chain carries TRBV7-2 and TRBJ1-2; the match to TRBD1 covers 8 bases. The germline CDR1 and CDR2 sequences are SGHTA and FQGNSA. The CDR3 has 17 residues. CDR3 residues: CASSLVGGQGADYSYTF. Here the CDR3 DNA reads TGTGCCAGCAGCTTAGTGGGAGGCCAGGGGGCGGACTATAGCTACACCTTC. Combining the CDR3 with reference TRBV7-2 and TRBJ1-2 gives the whole variable domain GAGVSQSPSNKVTEKGKDVELRCDPISGHTALYWYRQSLGQGLEFLIYFQGNSAPDKSGLPSDRFSAERTGGSVSTLTIQRTQQEDSAVYLCASSLVGGQGADYSYTFGSGTRLTVV.

V and J are TRBV6-5 and TRBJ2-3; 10 bases map to TRBD2. The V gene's germline CDR1 is MNHEY and CDR2 SVGAGI. V lost 4 bases, J lost 3 bases, and 7 bases stayed unmatched. This CDR3 comprises 16 residues. The CDR3 reads CASSLLSSGGTDTQYF. CDR3 sequence (DNA): TGTGCCAGCAGTTTACTCTCTAGCGGGGGAACAGATACGCAGTATTTT.

This rearrangement joins TRBV6-5 to TRBJ1-6; possibly TRBD1 for D (5 bases). Germline CDR1 MNHEY, CDR2 SVGAGI. V lost 0 bases and J 9 bases, leaving 6 bases between the germline ends. The CDR3 has 13 residues. DNA of the CDR3: TGTGCCAGCAGTTACTCGGGGGTTTCACCCCTCCACTTT. Its translation: CASSYSGVSPLHF.

The chain carries TRBV19 and TRBJ1-2, with TRBD1 matching 9 bases. Trimming took 4 bases from V and 8 from J; bases not matched to a gene: 8. Germline CDR1 LNHDA, CDR2 SQIVND (reference sequence). The CDR3 contains 14 residues. DNA of the CDR3: TGTGCCAGTAGTAGAGAAAGGACAGGGGTCGGCTACACCTTC. This sequence encodes CASSRERTGVGYTF.

The chain couples TRBV19 to TRBJ2-5; D possibly corresponds to TRBD1 (6 bases). With 6 bases removed from V and 3 bases from J, the gap between germline ends came to 14 bases. This CDR3 region has 14 residues. Germline V gene sequence: CDR1 LNHDA, CDR2 SQIVND (reference sequence). CDR3 DNA: TGTGCCAGTAGCAATGGGGGCAGCGAAGAGACCCAGTACTTC. Amino acid sequence: CASSNGGSEETQYF.

This clone came up once. The chain couples TRBV7-2 to TRBJ1-6, with 7 bases aligning to TRBD1. With 7 bases clipped from V and 7 bases from J, the junction kept 7 bases outside the gene matches. Germline CDR1 and CDR2: SGHTA and FQGNSA. The CDR3 spans 14 residues. CDR3 nucleotides: TGTGCCAGCACATGGACAGGAACAAATTCACCCCTCCACTTT. As protein: CASTWTGTNSPLHF.

V usage is TRBV7-2 and J usage is TRBJ2-2; 16 positions agree with TRBD2. The length of the CDR3 is 18 residues. The V gene end was trimmed by 5 bases and the J gene end by 7 bases; junction bases not matched to a gene: 10. CDR1 SGHTA and CDR2 FQGNSA come from the germline V gene. The CDR3 protein is CASSPWGLAGGPNGELFF. The CDR3, as DNA: TGTGCCAGCAGCCCGTGGGGACTAGCGGGAGGGCCAAACGGGGAGCTGTTTTTT.

The chain employs TRBV27 and TRBJ2-7, with 8 bases matching TRBD1. The length of the CDR3 is 17 residues. The trim removed 0 bases at V and 5 bases at J, leaving 12 bases unmatched. Germline V CDR1 and CDR2: MNHEY, SMNVEV (reference sequence). As DNA, the CDR3 is TGTGCCAGCAGTTTATCCAGGGGGCCGACTCAGGGGAACGAGCAGTACTTC. Its protein product is CASSLSRGPTQGNEQYF.

The rearrangement links TRBV5-1 to TRBJ1-5; tentatively, D is TRBD1 (5 bases). Germline V gene sequence: CDR1 SGHRS, CDR2 YFSETQ. The V end lost 0 bases, the J end lost 5 bases, and 9 bases lay between the germline ends. This CDR3 spans 14 amino acids. The CDR3 DNA is TGCGCCAGCAGCTTGGCAGGGACTGATCAGCCCCAGCATTTT. Translation gives CASSLAGTDQPQHF.

In this sample, this clone turned up a few times. The chain links TRBV6-1 to TRBJ1-5; D remains unclear. Germline lookup yields CDR1 MNHNS and CDR2 SASEGT. The CDR3 spans 12 residues. Trimming stripped 6 bases from V and 5 bases from J, with 8 bases between. In DNA form, the CDR3 reads TGTGCCAGCAGGGATCCCGATCAGCCCCAGCATTTT. This codes for CASRDPDQPQHF.

The rearrangement links TRBV14 to TRBJ1-1; D call uncertain. V dropped 0 bases and J dropped 5 bases, with 13 bases sitting between them. The germline V gene has CDR1 SGHDN and CDR2 FVKESK. The length of the CDR3 is 15 residues. The CDR3: CASSQDLSRSTEAFF. The CDR3 DNA sequence: TGTGCCAGCAGCCAAGATCTCTCGAGGTCAACTGAAGCTTTCTTT.

About this clone: Since no conserved phenylalanine or tryptophan closes the CDR3, a read error is the likely cause. The DNA is left out, because the CDR3 cannot be placed on it with certainty; the CDR3 is given as TCRdb lists it. V and J are TRBV6-1 and TRBJ1-6; the D segment call TRBD1 is taken from the table without a DNA check. Germline CDR1 MNHNS, CDR2 SASEGT. The CDR3 totals 12 residues, both ends included. CDR3: CASSEAGAGRGI.

The chain recombines TRBV19 with TRBJ2-1; D gene uncertain. CDR3 length equals 11 residues. Germline values: CDR1 LNHDA, CDR2 SQIVND (reference sequence). V was pared by 6 bases and J by 4 bases, with 4 bases between. The CDR3: CASRNYNEQFF. Written as DNA, the CDR3 is TGTGCCAGTAGAAATTACAATGAGCAGTTCTTC.

The chain recombines TRBV4-2 with TRBJ2-3; 8 bases map to TRBD2. This CDR3 is built from 17 residues. From germline, CDR1 is LGHNA and CDR2 YNFKEQ. Trimming cost V 5 bases and J 0 bases; bases outside gene matches: 10. CDR3 nucleotide sequence: TGTGCCAGCAGCTTCAACCTGGCTAGCGGGAGCACAGATACGCAGTATTTT. This sequence encodes CASSFNLASGSTDTQYF.